What follows are 31 T cell receptor beta chains derived from one specimen sequenced in a study of PD-1 blockade in classical Hodgkin lymphoma. This table comes from immunoSEQ multiplex PCR, and its TCRdb copy is limited to in-frame clones, with some not included. The table has under 30,000 clones, 70% to 80% seen once. Each and every patient relapsed after autologous stem cell transplantation, and patients got differing brentuximab vedotin exposure. Source: peripheral blood mononuclear cells (PBMCs), taken before the second cycle of nivolumab. These receptors all come from a human donor with classical Hodgkin lymphoma.

This sequence joins TRBV28 and TRBJ2-5; D perhaps matches TRBD1 (5 bases). Trimming left V 6 bases short and J 4 bases short, with 12 bases between. From germline, CDR1 is MDHEN and CDR2 SYDVKM. The CDR3 has 13 residues. CDR3: CASRGWGLETQYF. The CDR3 DNA sequence: TGTGCCAGCAGGGGTTGGGGCCTAGAGACCCAGTACTTC.

The chain couples TRBV28 to TRBJ1-2; D uncertain. Germline-derived CDR1 and CDR2 are MDHEN and SYDVKM. The CDR3 is 15 residues long. The V gene lost 3 bases and the J gene lost 2 bases, with 13 bases spanning the gap. This chain's CDR3 is CASSFPLRVNYGYTF. In nucleotides, the CDR3 is TGTGCCAGCAGTTTCCCCCTCCGCGTAAACTATGGCTACACCTTC.

This clone came up a few times. The chain has TRBV19 and TRBJ2-3; TRBD2 matches at 7 bases. Germline-derived CDR1 and CDR2 are LNHDA and SQIVND (reference sequence). CDR3 length equals 16 residues. V dropped 6 bases and J dropped 0; count of bases not matched to a gene: 9. The CDR3 here is CASRGTKTSSTDTQYF. The DNA for the CDR3 is TGTGCCAGTAGAGGGACTAAGACTTCTAGCACAGATACGCAGTATTTT.

This chain connects TRBV4-3 to TRBJ2-7, with 7 positions matching TRBD1. CDR1 and CDR2 (germline): LGHNA, YSLEER. The CDR3 covers 14 residues. With 3 bases clipped from V and 3 bases from J, the junction kept 5 bases outside the gene matches. The CDR3 loop is CASSHYRDSYEQYF. The CDR3, as DNA: TGCGCCAGCAGCCATTACCGGGACAGCTACGAGCAGTACTTC.

The rearrangement joins TRBV19 to TRBJ2-7; tentatively, D is TRBD2 (5 bases). This CDR3 is built from 13 residues. Germline CDR1 is LNHDA and CDR2 is SQIVND (reference sequence). With 0 bases removed from V and 7 bases from J, the gap between germline ends came to 10 bases. CDR3 region: CASSIEEGAEQYF. The CDR3 DNA follows: TGTGCCAGTAGTATAGAAGAGGGAGCAGAGCAGTACTTC. Variable domain in full (rest from reference TRBV19 and TRBJ2-7): DGGITQSPKYLFRKEGQNVTLSCEQNLNHDAMYWYRQDPGQGLRLIYYSQIVNDFQKGDIAEGYSVSREKKESFPLTVTSAQKNPTAFYLCASSIEEGAEQYFGPGTRLTVT.

The chain joins TRBV5-1 to TRBJ1-1, with D tentatively TRBD1 (6 bases). V lost 0 bases and J 2 bases, leaving 14 bases between the germline ends. CDR3 length: 16 residues. In germline, CDR1 is SGHRS, CDR2 YFSETQ. The CDR3 here is CASSLGWTARNTEAFF. In DNA form, the CDR3 reads TGCGCCAGCAGCTTGGGATGGACAGCCCGTAACACTGAAGCTTTCTTT.

The rearrangement joins TRBV30 to TRBJ1-2; D unresolved. Trimming removed 0 bases from V and 4 bases from J, with 9 bases in between. Per the germline V gene, CDR1 is GTSNPN and CDR2 is SVGIG (reference sequence). This CDR3 region has 13 residues. The CDR3: CAWSVSGLYGYTF. CDR3 in DNA: TGTGCCTGGAGTGTGTCTGGGCTCTATGGCTACACCTTC.

The rearrangement joins TRBV28 to TRBJ2-5; 8 bases agree with TRBD2. Germline CDR1 MDHEN, CDR2 SYDVKM. The length of the CDR3 is 15 residues. The junction had 10 bases not matched to a gene; V was cut back by 5 bases and J by 5 bases. The CDR3 loop is CASSGGGRSLETQYF. CDR3 sequence (DNA): TGTGCCAGCAGTGGCGGCGGGAGGTCGCTCGAGACCCAGTACTTC. The full variable domain, its missing parts supplied by reference TRBV28 and TRBJ2-5, is DVKVTQSSRYLVKRTGEKVFLECVQDMDHENMFWYRQDPGLGLRLIYFSYDVKMKEKGDIPEGYSVSREKKERFSLILESASTNQTSMYLCASSGGGRSLETQYFGPGTRLLVL.

The chain is built from TRBV2 and TRBJ2-3; D unclear. The ends were cut back, 2 bases at V and 2 bases at J, with 5 bases in the middle. Germline CDR1 is SNHLY and CDR2 is FYNNEI. The CDR3 runs 13 residues. CDR3: CASSEPFTDTQYF. CDR3 in DNA: TGTGCCAGCAGTGAACCCTTCACAGATACGCAGTATTTT.

V and J are TRBV28 and TRBJ2-3, with unresolved D. The V gene's germline CDR1 is MDHEN and CDR2 SYDVKM. V lost 1 base, J lost 2 bases, and 10 bases lay in between. The CDR3 totals 15 residues. CDR3 amino acids: CASSLFRSITDTQYF. DNA for the CDR3: TGTGCCAGCAGTTTATTTCGGTCCATCACAGATACGCAGTATTTT.

This chain connects TRBV27 to TRBJ1-5, with D hard to call. Per the germline V gene, CDR1 is MNHEY and CDR2 is SMNVEV (reference sequence). The CDR3 consists of 21 residues. With 5 bases removed from V and 1 base from J, the gap between germline ends came to 30 bases. The DNA for the CDR3 is TGTGCCAGCAGTCCACTAACCAACTGGACCCCTCGTCCGGGGAGCAATCAGCCCCAGCATTTT. Translation: CASSPLTNWTPRPGSNQPQHF.

This clone showed up just a few times. The chain couples TRBV9 to TRBJ2-2; D unclear. There are 14 residues in the CDR3. V was pared by 1 base and J by 0 bases, with 4 bases between. Germline CDR1 and CDR2: SGDLS and YYNGEE. The CDR3 DNA reads as TGTGCCAGCAGCGTAACTTCGAACACCGGGGAGCTGTTTTTT. Translating gives CASSVTSNTGELFF.

This clone has only one observation. The chain has TRBV28 and TRBJ2-3, with 9 bases identical to TRBD1. The germline V gene has CDR1 MDHEN and CDR2 SYDVKM. This CDR3 spans 16 amino acids. V trimming: 4 bases; J trimming: 0 bases; junction bases outside the gene matches: 5. CDR3 sequence reads: CASSSQGAPSTDTQYF. For the CDR3, the DNA is TGTGCCAGCAGTTCACAGGGGGCGCCTAGCACAGATACGCAGTATTTT.

This chain connects TRBV29-1 to TRBJ1-3; no clear D. The germline gives CDR1 SQVTM, CDR2 ANQGSEA. The CDR3 totals 12 residues. The V gene lost 0 bases and the J gene lost 0 bases, with 0 bases spanning the gap. CDR3 DNA: TGCAGCGTTGAAGACTCTGGAAACACCATATATTTT. Translation: CSVEDSGNTIYF.

The J gene is TRBJ1-2, the V gene TRBV18; TRBD1 matches at 12 bases. Germline values: CDR1 KGHSH, CDR2 LQKENI. The CDR3 sequence is 15 residues long. With 1 base clipped from V and 7 bases from J, the junction kept 4 bases outside the gene matches. The CDR3 reads CASSPRDRGQGGYTF. The CDR3 nucleotides read TGTGCCAGCTCACCACGGGACAGGGGGCAGGGTGGCTACACCTTC. Looking up the rest from reference TRBV18 and TRBJ1-2 gives the full variable domain: NAGVMQNPRHLVRRRGQEARLRCSPMKGHSHVYWYRQLPEEGLKFMVYLQKENIIDESGMPKERFSAEFPKEGPSILRIQQVVRGDSAAYFCASSPRDRGQGGYTFGSGTRLTVV.

With regard to this clone: In the same sample, other DNA sequences code for this CDR3. The J gene is TRBJ1-2, the V gene TRBV4-3; D remains ambiguous. Deletions cut 1 base from V and 4 bases from J, with 13 bases between. The CDR3 is 15 amino acids. From germline, CDR1 is LGHNA and CDR2 YSLEER. The chain's CDR3 is CASSQVGQDRYGYTF. For the CDR3, the DNA is TGCGCCAGCAGCCAAGTCGGCCAGGATCGCTATGGCTACACCTTC.

V is TRBV5-1 and J is TRBJ1-3, with a weak D call TRBD1 (6 bases). This CDR3 region has 17 residues. Trimming removed 1 base at V and 1 base at J, with 15 bases between. Germline-derived CDR1 and CDR2 are SGHRS and YFSETQ. The CDR3 loop is CASSLNDRGASGNTIYF. The CDR3 region has the DNA TGCGCCAGCAGCTTGAATGATCGGGGGGCATCTGGAAACACCATATATTTT. Drawing the rest from reference TRBV5-1 and TRBJ1-3, the complete variable domain is KAGVTQTPRYLIKTRGQQVTLSCSPISGHRSVSWYQQTPGQGLQFLFEYFSETQRNKGNFPGRFSGRQFSNSRSEMNVSTLELGDSALYLCASSLNDRGASGNTIYFGEGSWLTVV.

The chain is built from TRBV7-9 and TRBJ2-5; D is perhaps TRBD2 (7 bases). CDR1 is SEHNR and CDR2 is FQNEAQ in the germline V gene (reference sequence). The CDR3 consists of 12 residues. Trimming left V 8 bases short and J 4 bases short, with 11 bases between. CDR3 region: CASWGGRETQYF. Here the CDR3 DNA reads TGTGCCAGCTGGGGGGGGCGAGAGACCCAGTACTTC.

The rearrangement joins TRBV5-3 to TRBJ1-1, with D possibly being TRBD1 (6 bases). TRBV5-3 is flagged as an ORF with uncertain function. V was shortened by 7 bases and J by 1 base, with 17 bases between the two germline ends. The CDR3 sequence is 15 residues long. The CDR3 DNA is TGTGCCAGACTTCTGAACAGGGAGGCGAACACTGAAGCTTTCTTT. It translates to CARLLNREANTEAFF.

This chain uses TRBV18 with TRBJ1-2; TRBD1 matches 9 bases. The germline gives CDR1 KGHSH, CDR2 LQKENI. The CDR3 has 15 amino acids. With V trimmed by 2 bases and J by 1 base, 2 bases remained unmatched. This chain's CDR3 is CASSPTGGINYGYTF. The CDR3 DNA is TGTGCCAGCTCACCAACAGGGGGCATTAACTATGGCTACACCTTC.

This clone was seen only a few times. The chain uses TRBV10-3 and TRBJ2-3; TRBD1 or TRBD2 may be the D gene (6 bases each). V was trimmed by 3 bases and J by 2 bases, leaving 9 bases between them. In germline, CDR1 is ENHRY, CDR2 SYGVKD. The CDR3 runs to 14 residues. This CDR3 reads CAISERGLTDTQYF. CDR3 nucleotide sequence: TGTGCCATCAGTGAACGGGGGCTCACAGATACGCAGTATTTT.

This chain links TRBV11-2 with TRBJ2-5; 8 nucleotides agree with TRBD1. CDR1 and CDR2 from the germline V gene are SGHAT and FQNNGV. The trim removed 5 bases at V and 2 bases at J, leaving 10 bases unmatched. This CDR3 region has 16 residues. As DNA, the CDR3 is TGTGCCAGCAGCCGGACAGGGAGTAAAGTACAAGAGACCCAGTACTTC. It codes for CASSRTGSKVQETQYF.

The rearrangement uses TRBV7-2 and TRBJ2-7, with 8 positions matching TRBD2. This CDR3 comprises 15 residues. Germline V gene sequence: CDR1 SGHTA, CDR2 FQGNSA. The V gene end was trimmed by 5 bases and the J gene end by 1 base; junction bases not matched to a gene: 7. The CDR3 sequence: CASSLSGTGSYEQYF. CDR3 bases: TGTGCCAGCAGCCTTAGCGGGACGGGGTCCTACGAGCAGTACTTC.

The chain links TRBV6-1 to TRBJ1-1; TRBD1 matches 9 bases. The CDR3 is 15 amino acids. V shed 4 bases, J shed 0 bases, and the junction held 3 bases outside the gene matches. Germline-derived CDR1 and CDR2 are MNHNS and SASEGT. In DNA form, the CDR3 reads TGTGCCAGCAGTGGCGGACAGGGGATGAACACTGAAGCTTTCTTT. Translating it yields CASSGGQGMNTEAFF.

This chain links TRBV9 with TRBJ2-2; D is perhaps TRBD1 or TRBD2 (5 bases each). With 4 bases removed from V and 4 bases from J, the gap between germline ends came to 14 bases. Germline CDR1 SGDLS, CDR2 YYNGEE. The CDR3 has 15 residues. Here the CDR3 reads CASSPRGRSTGELFF. The CDR3 DNA sequence: TGTGCCAGCAGCCCGAGGGGACGGAGCACCGGGGAGCTGTTTTTT. The variable domain in full, completed from reference TRBV9 and TRBJ2-2, reads DSGVTQTPKHLITATGQRVTLRCSPRSGDLSVYWYQQSLDQGLQFLIQYYNGEERAKGNILERFSAQQFPDLHSELNLSSLELGDSALYFCASSPRGRSTGELFFGEGSRLTVL.

This clone was seen a handful of times. The chain uses TRBV7-2 and TRBJ1-2; 10 nucleotides match TRBD1. The CDR3 has 17 residues. Germline CDR1 and CDR2: SGHTA and FQGNSA. V shed 4 bases and J 6 bases; nucleotides not matched to a gene: 14. CDR3 region: CASSWTRRQGATHGYTF. CDR3 nucleotides: TGTGCCAGCAGCTGGACCCGGAGACAGGGGGCGACCCATGGCTACACCTTC.

The CDR3 DNA follows: TGTGCCAGCAGCTTAGGCCGGAGTCGTAACGAGCAGTACTTC. Residues: CASSLGRSRNEQYF. The V gene is TRBV13, the J gene TRBJ2-7; D unclear. Germline lookup yields CDR1 PRHDT and CDR2 FYEKMQ (reference sequence). Trimming removed 0 bases from V and 5 bases from J, with 11 bases in between. CDR3 length equals 14 residues.

Here the CDR3 DNA reads TGTGCCAGCAGCTTCTTAGGGGGACAGGGGAAGGATGAGCAGTTCTTC. Amino acids: CASSFLGGQGKDEQFF. V usage is TRBV11-2 and J usage is TRBJ2-1; 10 bases line up with TRBD1. Per germline, CDR1 SGHAT and CDR2 FQNNGV. The CDR3 length is 16 residues. V lost 3 bases, J lost 8 bases, and 10 bases stayed unmatched.

The rearrangement uses TRBV5-6 and TRBJ2-2; D remains unclear. The V and J ends lost 0 bases and 5 bases respectively, with 5 bases between them. This CDR3 region has 13 residues. Germline V gene data show CDR1 as SGHDT and CDR2 as YYEEEE. The CDR3 bases are TGTGCCAGCAGCTTGGAGTGGACCGGGGAGCTGTTTTTT. Protein product: CASSLEWTGELFF.

This chain connects TRBV19 to TRBJ2-2, with a weak D call TRBD1 (6 bases). Germline loops: CDR1 LNHDA, CDR2 SQIVND (reference sequence). V was pared by 2 bases and J by 5 bases, with 12 bases between. The CDR3 covers 15 residues. The CDR3 protein is CASSILGARTGELFF. The DNA for the CDR3 is TGTGCCAGTAGTATACTGGGGGCACGGACCGGGGAGCTGTTTTTT.

This clone was detected only a few times. The V and J genes are TRBV5-6 and TRBJ2-4; no firm D call. This CDR3 is 14 amino acids long. The germline CDR1 and CDR2 sequences are SGHDT and YYEEEE. Between the trimmed V and J ends, which lost 4 bases and 3 bases, there was a span of 11 bases. CDR3: CASSPPGGKNIQYF. Here the CDR3 DNA reads TGTGCCAGCAGCCCCCCAGGTGGCAAAAACATTCAGTACTTC. Filled out from reference TRBV5-6 and TRBJ2-4, the complete variable domain reads DAGVTQSPTHLIKTRGQQVTLRCSPKSGHDTVSWYQQALGQGPQFIFQYYEEEERQRGNFPDRFSGHQFPNYSSELNVNALLLGDSALYLCASSPPGGKNIQYFGAGTRLSVL.